These 5 T cell receptor beta chains originate from one sample sequenced in a study of T-cell reconstitution after alpha-beta-depleted transplantation in children. Unique molecular identifiers were used in preparing the TCRbeta library. TCRdb ran MiXCR on the PCR reads and lists one entry per CDR3 protein. The sample records 81,000 or so distinct CDR3 sequences, about a sixth being singletons. Material: PBMCs, mostly from graft donor cells, obtained 180 days after TCRalphabeta/CD19-depleted stem cell transplant. Receptors were obtained from a male patient aged 2-15 years who had a stem cell transplant for acute lymphoblastic leukemia, so the T cells may come from the graft donor.

V gene TRBV12-3 or TRBV12-4 combines with J gene TRBJ2-1, with D possibly being TRBD2 (6 bases). The CDR3 is 13 residues long. Trimming pared 6 bases from V and 4 bases from J, leaving 10 bases between. This chain's CDR3 is CASSAGRYNEQFF. DNA for the CDR3: TGTGCCAGCAGCGCCGGGAGATACAATGAGCAGTTCTTC.

The chain combines TRBV7-2 with TRBJ1-3; tentative D call: TRBD1 (5 bases). This CDR3 has 13 amino acids. Trimming removed 4 bases at V and 9 bases at J, with 13 bases between. Per the germline V gene, CDR1 is SGHTA and CDR2 is FQGNSA. The CDR3 loop reads CASSSTAESTIYF. DNA of the CDR3: TGTGCCAGCAGCTCGACAGCGGAAAGCACCATATATTTT. Full variable domain (missing parts from reference TRBV7-2 and TRBJ1-3): GAGVSQSPSNKVTEKGKDVELRCDPISGHTALYWYRQSLGQGLEFLIYFQGNSAPDKSGLPSDRFSAERTGGSVSTLTIQRTQQEDSAVYLCASSSTAESTIYFGEGSWLTVV.

The V and J genes are TRBV12-3 or TRBV12-4 and TRBJ2-3; TRBD1 aligns across 8 bases. CDR3 length: 16 amino acids. Losses at the gene ends were 5 bases for V and 8 bases for J; bases not matched to a gene: 15. The CDR3 DNA is TGTGCCAGCAGTGCTAGGACAGGGCAACTCCATATTACGCAGTATTTT. It encodes CASSARTGQLHITQYF.

The rearrangement joins TRBV27 to TRBJ2-2; 9 bases are shared with TRBD1. The CDR3 has 16 residues. CDR1 is MNHEY and CDR2 is SMNVEV in the germline V gene (reference sequence). Losses at the gene ends were 5 bases for V and 5 bases for J; bases not matched to a gene: 9. CDR3: CASSIRDRVGTGELFF. In nucleotides, the CDR3 is TGTGCCAGCAGTATCCGGGACAGGGTTGGGACCGGGGAGCTGTTTTTT.

A few counts support this clonotype. CDR3 in amino acids: CASRPGQTPSYEQYF. CDR3 nucleotides: TGTGCCAGCAGACCAGGACAGACTCCATCCTACGAGCAGTACTTC. V and J are TRBV12-3 or TRBV12-4 and TRBJ2-7; D is possibly TRBD1 (6 bases). This CDR3 comprises 15 residues. Trimming took off 6 bases at V and 1 base at J, with 16 bases between the two ends.